The clone carrying this TCR beta chain was counted at least ten times. TCRdb re-called the 5' RACE reads through MiXCR, storing one row per CDR3 protein. The sample holds about 22,000 distinct CDR3 sequences, 5.2% seen once. The sample is drawn from a study of T cells after yellow fever vaccination. The V end lost 0 bases, the J end lost 6 bases, and 8 bases lay between the germline ends. There are 14 residues in the CDR3. The germline gives CDR1 MRHNA, CDR2 SNTAGT. Source: PBMCs, either bulk or a sorted T-cell subset (CD4+, CD8+, memory, or dextramer-sorted; not recorded which), taken roughly 47 days after the first yellow fever vaccination. This chain joins TRBV6-4 and TRBJ2-2; D ambiguous. This receptor was obtained from a man aged 18 to 35 who received the YFV17D yellow fever vaccine. The CDR3 bases are TGTGCCAGCAGTGACTCGAGAATGTCCGGGGAGCTGTTTTTT. Its translation is CASSDSRMSGELFF.